This T cell receptor (beta chain) derives from a study of blood T cell repertoires in COVID-19. Each participant's cohort was designated according to participant-reported clinical history. A few counts support this clone. Clones were sequenced by immunoSEQ multiplex PCR, and TCRdb holds only the in-frame ones, with some missing. The sample holds approximately 280,000 clones; approximately 89% are singletons and the top ten take under 3%. Sequenced input: PBMCs or T cells enriched from blood (not recorded which). The TCR originated in a woman younger than 35 who had recovered from COVID-19.

CDR3 in DNA: TGCGCCAGCAGCCCGTTGGGGACAGATTACTCCTACAATGAGCAGTTCTTC. Translating it yields CASSPLGTDYSYNEQFF. The V gene is TRBV4-1, the J gene TRBJ2-1, with TRBD1 matching over 7 bases. The CDR3 totals 17 residues. Trimming removed 4 bases from V and 0 bases from J; junction bases left unmatched: 9. The germline CDR1 and CDR2 sequences are MGHRA and YSYEKL.